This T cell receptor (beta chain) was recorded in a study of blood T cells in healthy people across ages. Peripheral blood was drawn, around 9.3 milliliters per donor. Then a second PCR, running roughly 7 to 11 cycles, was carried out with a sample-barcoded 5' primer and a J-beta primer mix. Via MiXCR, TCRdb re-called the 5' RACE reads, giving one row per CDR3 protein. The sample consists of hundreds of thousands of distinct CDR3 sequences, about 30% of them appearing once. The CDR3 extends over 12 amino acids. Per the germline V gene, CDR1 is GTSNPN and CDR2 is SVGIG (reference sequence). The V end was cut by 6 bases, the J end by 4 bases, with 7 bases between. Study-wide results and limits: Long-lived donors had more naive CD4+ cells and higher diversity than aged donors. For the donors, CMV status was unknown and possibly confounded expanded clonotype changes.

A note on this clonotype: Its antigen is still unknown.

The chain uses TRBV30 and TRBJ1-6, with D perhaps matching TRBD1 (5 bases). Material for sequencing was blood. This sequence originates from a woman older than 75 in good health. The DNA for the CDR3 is TGTGCCTGCCGACAGTATAATTCACCCCTCCACTTT. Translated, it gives CACRQYNSPLHF. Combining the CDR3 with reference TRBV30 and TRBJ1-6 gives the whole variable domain SQTIHQWPATLVQPVGSPLSLECTVEGTSNPNLYWYRQAAGRGLQLLFYSVGIGQISSEVPQNLSASRPQDRQFILSSKKLLLSDSGFYLCACRQYNSPLHFGNGTRLTVT.